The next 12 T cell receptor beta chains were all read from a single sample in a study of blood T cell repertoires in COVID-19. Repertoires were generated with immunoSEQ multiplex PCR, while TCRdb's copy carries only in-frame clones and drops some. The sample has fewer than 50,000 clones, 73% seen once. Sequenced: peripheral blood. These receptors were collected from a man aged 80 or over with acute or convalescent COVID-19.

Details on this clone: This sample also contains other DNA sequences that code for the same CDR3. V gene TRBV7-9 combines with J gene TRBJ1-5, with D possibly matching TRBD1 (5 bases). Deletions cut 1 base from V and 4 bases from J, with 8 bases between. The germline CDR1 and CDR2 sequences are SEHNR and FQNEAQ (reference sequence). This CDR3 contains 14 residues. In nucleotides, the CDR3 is TGTGCCAGCAGCTTAGGCGGGGGTAATCAGCCCCAGCATTTT. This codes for CASSLGGGNQPQHF.

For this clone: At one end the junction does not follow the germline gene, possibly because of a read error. In DNA form, the CDR3 reads TGTGCCCGCAGCGGGGGACTCGCGGGAGGGGGGGGTGAGCAGTTCTTC. Translating gives CARSGGLAGGGGEQFF. The chain combines TRBV9 with TRBJ2-1, with 9 bases identical to TRBD2. The CDR3 has 16 amino acids. Germline values: CDR1 SGDLS, CDR2 YYNGEE.

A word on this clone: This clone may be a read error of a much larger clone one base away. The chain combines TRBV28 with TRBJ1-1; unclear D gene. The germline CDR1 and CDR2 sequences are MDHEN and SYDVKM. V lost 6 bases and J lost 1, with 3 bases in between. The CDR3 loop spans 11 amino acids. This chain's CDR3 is CASSQNTEAFF. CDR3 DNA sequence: TGTGCCAGCAGCCAGAACACTGAAGCTTTCTTT.

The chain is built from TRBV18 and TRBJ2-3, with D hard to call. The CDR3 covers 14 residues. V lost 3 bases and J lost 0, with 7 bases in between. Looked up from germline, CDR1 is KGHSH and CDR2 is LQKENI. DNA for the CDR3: TGTGCCAGCTCACCTTTAGTGAGCACAGATACGCAGTATTTT. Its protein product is CASSPLVSTDTQYF. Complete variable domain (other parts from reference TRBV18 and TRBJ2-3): NAGVMQNPRHLVRRRGQEARLRCSPMKGHSHVYWYRQLPEEGLKFMVYLQKENIIDESGMPKERFSAEFPKEGPSILRIQQVVRGDSAAYFCASSPLVSTDTQYFGPGTRLTVL.

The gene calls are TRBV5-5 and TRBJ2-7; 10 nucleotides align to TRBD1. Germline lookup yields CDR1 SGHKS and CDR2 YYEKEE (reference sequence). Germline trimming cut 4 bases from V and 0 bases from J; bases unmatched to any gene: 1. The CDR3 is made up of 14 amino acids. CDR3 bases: TGTGCCAGCAGCCGGACAGGGGGCTCCTACGAGCAGTACTTC. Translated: CASSRTGGSYEQYF.

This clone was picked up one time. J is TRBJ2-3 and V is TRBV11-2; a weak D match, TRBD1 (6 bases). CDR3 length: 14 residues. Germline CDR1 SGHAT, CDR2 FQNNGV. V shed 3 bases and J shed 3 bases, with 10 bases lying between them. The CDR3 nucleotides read TGTGCCAGCAGCTTCGACAGGCGAACAGATACGCAGTATTTT. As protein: CASSFDRRTDTQYF.

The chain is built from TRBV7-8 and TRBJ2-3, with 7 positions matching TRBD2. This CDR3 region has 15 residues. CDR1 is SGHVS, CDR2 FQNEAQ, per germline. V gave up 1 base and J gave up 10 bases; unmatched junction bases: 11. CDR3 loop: CASSLVEGGPRAQYF. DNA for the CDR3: TGTGCCAGCAGCTTAGTTGAGGGAGGGCCGAGGGCGCAGTATTTT.

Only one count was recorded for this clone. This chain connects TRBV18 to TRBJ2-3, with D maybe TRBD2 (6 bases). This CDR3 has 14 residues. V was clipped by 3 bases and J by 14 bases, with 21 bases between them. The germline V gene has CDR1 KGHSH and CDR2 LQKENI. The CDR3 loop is CASSPTEGGHYRYF. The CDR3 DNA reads TGTGCCAGCTCACCCACGGAGGGCGGCCATTACAGGTATTTT.

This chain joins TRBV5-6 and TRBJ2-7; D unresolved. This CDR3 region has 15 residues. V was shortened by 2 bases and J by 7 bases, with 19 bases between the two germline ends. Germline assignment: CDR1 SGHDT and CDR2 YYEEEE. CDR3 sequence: CASSFASLPFREQYF. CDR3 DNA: TGTGCCAGCAGCTTCGCGAGTTTGCCATTTCGGGAGCAGTACTTC.

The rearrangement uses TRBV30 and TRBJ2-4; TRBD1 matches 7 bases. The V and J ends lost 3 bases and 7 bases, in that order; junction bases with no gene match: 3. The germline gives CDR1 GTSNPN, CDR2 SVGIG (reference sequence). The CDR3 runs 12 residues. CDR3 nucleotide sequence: TGTGCCTGGAGCCAGGGGGTCAACATTCAGTACTTC. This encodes CAWSQGVNIQYF.

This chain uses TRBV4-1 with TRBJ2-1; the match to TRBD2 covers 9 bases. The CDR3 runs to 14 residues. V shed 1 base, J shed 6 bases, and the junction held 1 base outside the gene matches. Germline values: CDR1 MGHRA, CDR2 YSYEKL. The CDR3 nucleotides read TGCGCCAGCAGCCAAGCACTAGCGGGCAATGAGCAGTTCTTC. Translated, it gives CASSQALAGNEQFF.

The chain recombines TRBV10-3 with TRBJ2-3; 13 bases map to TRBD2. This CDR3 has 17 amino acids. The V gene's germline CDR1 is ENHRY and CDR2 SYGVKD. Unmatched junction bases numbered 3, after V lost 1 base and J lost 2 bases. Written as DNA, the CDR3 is TGTGCCATCAGTGAGTGGGGACTAGCGGGAACCACAGATACGCAGTATTTT. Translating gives CAISEWGLAGTTDTQYF.